This TCR beta chain was sequenced in a study of T cell responses to AZD1222 COVID-19 vaccine. This CDR3 region has 15 residues. Germline assignment: CDR1 SNHLY and CDR2 FYNNEI. The V end was cut by 6 bases, the J end by 0 bases, with 9 bases between. Points on this clone: What it recognizes is unknown.

Libraries were prepared by immunoSEQ multiplex PCR; TCRdb keeps only in-frame clonotypes and omits some of them. The sample contains under 200,000 clones, around 94% of which appear only once. Regarding the study as a whole: Most donors were white British, females outnumbered males, and clonal diversity was possibly underestimated. After two AZD1222 doses, spike-specific TCR breadth and depth rose versus day 0.

Sequencing used peripheral blood, obtained 28 days after the second dose of the MenACWY control vaccine. The sequence came from an adult who received the MenACWY meningococcal vaccine as a control. The chain joins TRBV2 to TRBJ1-6; D is uncertain. The CDR3 DNA sequence: TGTGCCAGCAGAAAAGAGAGCTCCTATAATTCACCCCTCCACTTT. Translating gives CASRKESSYNSPLHF.